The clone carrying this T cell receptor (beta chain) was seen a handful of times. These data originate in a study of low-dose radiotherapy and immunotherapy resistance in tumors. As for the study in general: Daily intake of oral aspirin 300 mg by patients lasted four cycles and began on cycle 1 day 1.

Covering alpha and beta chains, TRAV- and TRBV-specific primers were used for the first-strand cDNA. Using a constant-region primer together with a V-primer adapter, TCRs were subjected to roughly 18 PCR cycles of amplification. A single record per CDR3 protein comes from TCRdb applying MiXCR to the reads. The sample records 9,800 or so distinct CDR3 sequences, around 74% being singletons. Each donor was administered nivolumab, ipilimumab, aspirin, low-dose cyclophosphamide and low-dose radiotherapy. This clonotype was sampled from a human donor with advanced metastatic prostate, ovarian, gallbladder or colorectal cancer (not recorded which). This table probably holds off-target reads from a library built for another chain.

The CDR3 DNA sequence: TGTGCCAGCAGCCAACGGGGGGCCAACGTCCTGACTTTC. It specifies CASSQRGANVLTF. V gene TRBV3-1 combines with J gene TRBJ2-6; no clear D gene. Per germline, CDR1 LGHDT and CDR2 YNNKEL (reference sequence). V dropped 2 bases and J dropped 4 bases, with 3 bases sitting between them. The CDR3 contains 13 residues.